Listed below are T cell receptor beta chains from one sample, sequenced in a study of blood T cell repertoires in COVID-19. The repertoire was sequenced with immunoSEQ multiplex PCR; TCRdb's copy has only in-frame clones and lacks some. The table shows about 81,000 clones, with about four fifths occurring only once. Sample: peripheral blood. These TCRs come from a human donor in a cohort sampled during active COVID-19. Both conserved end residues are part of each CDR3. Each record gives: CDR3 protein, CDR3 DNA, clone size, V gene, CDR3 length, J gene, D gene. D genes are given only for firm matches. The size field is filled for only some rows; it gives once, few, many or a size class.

CASSQERLWRGVTYEQYF | TGTGCCAGCAGCCAAGAACGTCTGTGGCGGGGGGTGACCTACGAGCAGTACTTC | NA | TRBV4-2 | 18 | TRBJ2-7 | TRBD2
CASTASDRPKETQYF | TGTGCCAGCACTGCATCCGACAGGCCCAAAGAGACCCAGTACTTC | NA | TRBV25-1 | 15 | TRBJ2-5 | NA
CASSLDRILAKNIQYF | TGTGCCAGCAGCCTTGACAGGATATTAGCCAAAAACATTCAGTACTTC | NA | TRBV7-2 | 16 | TRBJ2-4 | NA
CASSLVPLEQYF | TGTGCCAGCAGCTTAGTCCCCTTGGAGCAGTACTTC | NA | TRBV7-9 | 12 | TRBJ2-7 | NA
CASSRSATNEKLFF | TGTGCCAGCAGCCGCAGCGCAACTAATGAAAAACTGTTTTTT | NA | TRBV5-6 | 14 | TRBJ1-4 | NA
CSVGLQGALTEAFF | TGCAGCGTTGGGTTACAGGGGGCGCTTACTGAAGCTTTCTTT | NA | TRBV29-1 | 14 | TRBJ1-1 | TRBD1
CASSSMGLTGWDIQYF | TGTGCCAGCAGCTCGATGGGCCTGACAGGGTGGGACATTCAGTACTTC | few | TRBV5-8 | 16 | TRBJ2-4 | TRBD1
CASSPIPETLGNQPQHF | TGTGCCAGCAGCCCCATCCCGGAGACCCTCGGCAATCAGCCCCAGCATTTT | NA | TRBV6-2/TRBV6-3 | 17 | TRBJ1-5 | NA
CSASTSGGKETQYF | TGCAGTGCTAGTACTAGCGGGGGCAAAGAGACCCAGTACTTC | NA | TRBV20-1 | 14 | TRBJ2-5 | TRBD2
CSVPGQGASSTNEKLFF | TGCAGCGTACCGGGACAGGGGGCAAGTTCAACTAATGAAAAACTGTTTTTT | NA | TRBV29-1 | 17 | TRBJ1-4 | TRBD1
CASSPGRVRETQYF | TGTGCCAGCTCACCTGGCAGGGTTCGGGAGACCCAGTACTTC | NA | TRBV18 | 14 | TRBJ2-5 | NA
CASSFGTGADTQYF | TGTGCCAGCAGTTTCGGGACAGGGGCAGATACGCAGTATTTT | NA | TRBV7-3 | 14 | TRBJ2-3 | TRBD1
CAISSGASTGELFF | TGTGCCATCTCGAGCGGGGCGAGCACCGGGGAGCTGTTTTTT | NA | TRBV10-3 | 14 | TRBJ2-2 | TRBD2
CATQTGTAVGEQYF | TGTGCCACTCAGACCGGGACAGCGGTCGGGGAGCAGTACTTC | NA | TRBV19 | 14 | TRBJ2-7 | TRBD1
CASSLGQGGGADTQYF | TGTGCCAGCAGCTTGGGACAGGGGGGCGGTGCAGATACGCAGTATTTT | NA | TRBV5-4 | 16 | TRBJ2-3 | TRBD1
CASSPAGGGEHEQYF | TGCGCCAGCAGCCCGGCGGGCGGGGGTGAGCACGAGCAGTACTTC | NA | TRBV5-1 | 15 | TRBJ2-7 | TRBD2